The following is a T cell receptor beta chain sequence with its context. The entry originates in a study of blood T cell repertoires in COVID-19. Across the study: Cohort 3 recovery required two negative PCRs, clearance, or symptom resolution. Italy, Spain and the United States were the sources of the convalescent and acute COVID-19 samples.

Clones were sequenced by immunoSEQ multiplex PCR, and TCRdb holds only the in-frame ones, with some missing. The table records about 400,000 clones, more than 75% of them present only once. Germline assignment: CDR1 MGHRA and CDR2 YSYEKL. With 5 bases removed from V and 2 bases from J, the gap between germline ends came to 13 bases. The length of the CDR3 is 15 residues. The specimen was PBMCs or T cells enriched from blood (not recorded which). The chain combines TRBV4-1 with TRBJ1-3; a weak D match, TRBD1 (5 bases). The receptor comes from a man aged 40-50 years in a cohort exposed to, infected with or recovered from COVID-19 (not recorded which). The CDR3 DNA reads as TGCGCCAGCAGCATTCGTCAGGGAACTGGAAACACCATATATTTT. Its protein is CASSIRQGTGNTIYF.